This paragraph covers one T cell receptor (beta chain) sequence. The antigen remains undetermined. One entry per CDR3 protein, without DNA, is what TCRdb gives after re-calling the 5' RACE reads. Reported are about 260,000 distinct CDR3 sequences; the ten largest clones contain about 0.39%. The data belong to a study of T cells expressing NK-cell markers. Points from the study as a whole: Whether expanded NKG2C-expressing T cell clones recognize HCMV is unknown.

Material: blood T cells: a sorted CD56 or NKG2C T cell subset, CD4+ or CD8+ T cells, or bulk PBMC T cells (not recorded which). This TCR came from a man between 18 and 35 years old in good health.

The CDR3 here is CSGREGDTQYF. The V call is TRBV29-1, the J call TRBJ2-3; TCRdb reports TRBD2, a call that lacks DNA to check it against. Germline CDR1 and CDR2: SQVTM and ANQGSEA. The CDR3 length is 11 residues.